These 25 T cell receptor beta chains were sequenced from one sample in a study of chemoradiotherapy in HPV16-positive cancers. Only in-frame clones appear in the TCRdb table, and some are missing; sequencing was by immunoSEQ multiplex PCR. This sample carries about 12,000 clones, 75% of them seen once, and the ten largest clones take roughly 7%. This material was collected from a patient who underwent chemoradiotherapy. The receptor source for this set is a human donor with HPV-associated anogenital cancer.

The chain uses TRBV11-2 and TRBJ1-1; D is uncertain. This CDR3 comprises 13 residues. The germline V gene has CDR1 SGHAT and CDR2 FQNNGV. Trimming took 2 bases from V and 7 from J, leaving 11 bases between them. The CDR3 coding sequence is TGTGCCAGCAGCTTATCTGGCGGTCTTGAAGCTTTCTTT. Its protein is CASSLSGGLEAFF. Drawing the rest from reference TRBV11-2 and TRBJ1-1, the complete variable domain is EAGVAQSPRYKIIEKRQSVAFWCNPISGHATLYWYQQILGQGPKLLIQFQNNGVVDDSQLPKDRFSAERLKGVDSTLKIQPAKLEDSAVYLCASSLSGGLEAFFGQGTRLTVV.

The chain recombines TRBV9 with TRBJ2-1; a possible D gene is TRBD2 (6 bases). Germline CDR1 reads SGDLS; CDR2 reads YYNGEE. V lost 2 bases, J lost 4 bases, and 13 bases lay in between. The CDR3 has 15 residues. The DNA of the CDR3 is TGTGCCAGCAGCGTTGAGATAGCGGAGTACAATGAGCAGTTCTTC. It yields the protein CASSVEIAEYNEQFF.

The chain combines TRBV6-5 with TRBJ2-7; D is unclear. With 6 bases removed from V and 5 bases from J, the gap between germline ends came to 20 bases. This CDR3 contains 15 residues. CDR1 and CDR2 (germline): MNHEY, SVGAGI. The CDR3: CASSQNFGANDEQYF. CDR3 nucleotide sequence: TGTGCCAGCAGCCAAAATTTTGGCGCGAACGACGAGCAGTACTTC.

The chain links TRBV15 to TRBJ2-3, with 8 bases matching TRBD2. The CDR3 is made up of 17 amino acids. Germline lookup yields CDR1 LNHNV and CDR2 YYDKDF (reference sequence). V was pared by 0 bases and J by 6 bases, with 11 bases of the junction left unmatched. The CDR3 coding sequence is TGTGCCACCAGCAGAGATATGCCCGGGAGGGCCAGTGATACGCAGTATTTT. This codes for CATSRDMPGRASDTQYF.

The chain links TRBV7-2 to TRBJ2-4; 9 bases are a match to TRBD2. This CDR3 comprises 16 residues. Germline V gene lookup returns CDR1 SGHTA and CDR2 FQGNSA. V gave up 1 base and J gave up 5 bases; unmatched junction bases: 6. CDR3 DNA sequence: TGTGCCAGCAGCTTAGAACATCGACTAGCGGAAAACATTCAGTACTTC. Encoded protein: CASSLEHRLAENIQYF.

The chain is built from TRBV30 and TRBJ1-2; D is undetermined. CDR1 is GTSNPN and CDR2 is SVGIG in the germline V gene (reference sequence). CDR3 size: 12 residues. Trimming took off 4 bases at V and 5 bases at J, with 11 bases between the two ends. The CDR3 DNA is TGTGCCTGGAAGATAGGGTGGTATGGCTACACCTTC. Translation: CAWKIGWYGYTF.

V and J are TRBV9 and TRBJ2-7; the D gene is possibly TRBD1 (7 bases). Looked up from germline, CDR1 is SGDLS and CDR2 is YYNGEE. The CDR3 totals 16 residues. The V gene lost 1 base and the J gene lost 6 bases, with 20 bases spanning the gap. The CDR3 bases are TGTGCCAGCAGCGTACTTGCAGGGGGTGTCGGGGGCGAGCAGTACTTC. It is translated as CASSVLAGGVGGEQYF.

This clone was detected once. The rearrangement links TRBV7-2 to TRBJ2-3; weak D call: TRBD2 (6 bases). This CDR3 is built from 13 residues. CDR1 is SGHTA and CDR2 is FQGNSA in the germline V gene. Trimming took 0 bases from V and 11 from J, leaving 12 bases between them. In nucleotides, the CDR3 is TGTGCCAGCAGCTTAGCCCCGGAGGGAAGGCAGTATTTT. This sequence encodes CASSLAPEGRQYF.

Here the CDR3 DNA reads TGTGCCAGCAGCCAAGATGTAAATAGCAATCAGCCCCAGCATTTT. As protein: CASSQDVNSNQPQHF. V is TRBV4-2 and J is TRBJ1-5; no definite D call. The ends were cut back, 0 bases at V and 0 bases at J, with 6 bases in the middle. Germline-derived CDR1 and CDR2 are LGHNA and YNFKEQ. This CDR3 spans 15 amino acids.

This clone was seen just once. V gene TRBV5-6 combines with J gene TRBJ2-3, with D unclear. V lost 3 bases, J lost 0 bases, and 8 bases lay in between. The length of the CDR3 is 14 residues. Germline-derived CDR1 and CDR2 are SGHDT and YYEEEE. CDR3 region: CASSWAQSTDTQYF. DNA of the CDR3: TGTGCCAGCAGCTGGGCCCAGAGCACAGATACGCAGTATTTT.

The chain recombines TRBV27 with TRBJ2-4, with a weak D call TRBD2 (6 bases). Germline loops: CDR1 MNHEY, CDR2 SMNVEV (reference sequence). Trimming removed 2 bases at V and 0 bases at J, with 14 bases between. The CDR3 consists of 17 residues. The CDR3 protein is CASSLIPQGLAKNIQYF. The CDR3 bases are TGTGCCAGCAGTTTAATCCCGCAGGGACTAGCCAAAAACATTCAGTACTTC.

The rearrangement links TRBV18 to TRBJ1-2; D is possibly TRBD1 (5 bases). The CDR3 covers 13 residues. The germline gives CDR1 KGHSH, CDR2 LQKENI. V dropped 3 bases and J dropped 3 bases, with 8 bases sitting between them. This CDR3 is CASSPDRYYGYTF. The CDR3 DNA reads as TGTGCCAGCTCACCCGACAGATACTATGGCTACACCTTC.

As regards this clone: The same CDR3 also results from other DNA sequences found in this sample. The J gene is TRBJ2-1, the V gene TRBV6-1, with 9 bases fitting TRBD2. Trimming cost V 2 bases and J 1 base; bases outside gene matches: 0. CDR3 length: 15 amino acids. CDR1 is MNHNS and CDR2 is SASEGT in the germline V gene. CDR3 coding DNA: TGTGCCAGCAGTGAACTAGCGGGATCCTACAATGAGCAGTTCTTC. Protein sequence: CASSELAGSYNEQFF.

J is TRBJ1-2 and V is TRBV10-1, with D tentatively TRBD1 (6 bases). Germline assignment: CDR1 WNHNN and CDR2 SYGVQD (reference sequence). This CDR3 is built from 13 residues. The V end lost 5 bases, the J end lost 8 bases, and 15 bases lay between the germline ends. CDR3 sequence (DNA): TGCGCCAGCAGTTCGTCCCCAGGACAGGGCTACACCTTC. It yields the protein CASSSSPGQGYTF.

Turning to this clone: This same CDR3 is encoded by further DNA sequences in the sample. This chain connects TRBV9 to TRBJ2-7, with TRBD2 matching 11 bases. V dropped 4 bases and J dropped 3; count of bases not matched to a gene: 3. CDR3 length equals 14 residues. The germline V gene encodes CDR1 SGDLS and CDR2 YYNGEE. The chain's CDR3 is CASSPGTSGYEQYF. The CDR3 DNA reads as TGTGCCAGCAGCCCGGGGACTAGCGGCTACGAGCAGTACTTC.

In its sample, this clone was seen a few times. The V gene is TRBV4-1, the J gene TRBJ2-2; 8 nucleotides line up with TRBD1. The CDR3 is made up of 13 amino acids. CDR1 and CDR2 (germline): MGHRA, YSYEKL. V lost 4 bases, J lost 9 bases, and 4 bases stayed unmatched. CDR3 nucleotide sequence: TGCGCCAGCAGCCCCAGGGGGCATCGGGAGCTGTTTTTT. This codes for CASSPRGHRELFF.

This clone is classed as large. CDR3 DNA: TGTGCCAGCAGTGAATCCAACAATGAGCAGTTCTTC. Encoded protein: CASSESNNEQFF. This chain links TRBV25-1 with TRBJ2-1; D not resolved. Germline CDR1 MGHDK, CDR2 SYGVNS. CDR3 size: 12 residues. Trimming took 1 base from V and 5 from J, leaving 3 bases between them.

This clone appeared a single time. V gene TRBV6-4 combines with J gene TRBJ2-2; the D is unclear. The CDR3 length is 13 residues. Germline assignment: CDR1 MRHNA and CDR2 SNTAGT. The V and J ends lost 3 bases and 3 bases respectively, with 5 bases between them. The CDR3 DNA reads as TGTGCCAGCAGTGAAGGATACACCGGGGAGCTGTTTTTT. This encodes CASSEGYTGELFF.

The CDR3 loop is CASSSPVTSGRAFNEQFF. For the CDR3, the DNA is TGTGCCAGCAGTTCTCCCGTTACTAGCGGGAGGGCCTTCAATGAGCAGTTCTTC. V is TRBV28 and J is TRBJ2-1; TRBD2 matches at 13 bases. The J segment lost 6 bases and the V segment lost 4 bases, leaving 12 bases of the junction unmatched. In germline, CDR1 is MDHEN, CDR2 SYDVKM. CDR3 length: 18 amino acids.

CDR3 protein: CASSPRTGTPEAFF. CDR3 DNA sequence: TGTGCCAGTAGTCCCCGGACGGGGACGCCTGAAGCTTTCTTT. This rearrangement joins TRBV19 to TRBJ1-1, with TRBD1 as a possible D gene (5 bases). The germline V gene has CDR1 LNHDA and CDR2 SQIVND (reference sequence). The CDR3 sequence is 14 residues long. V gave up 5 bases and J gave up 6 bases, with 16 bases separating them.

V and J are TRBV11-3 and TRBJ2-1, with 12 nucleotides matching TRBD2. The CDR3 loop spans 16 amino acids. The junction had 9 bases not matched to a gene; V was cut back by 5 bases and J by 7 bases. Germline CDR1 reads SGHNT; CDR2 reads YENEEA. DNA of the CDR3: TGTGCCAGCAGCCCCACTCTAGCGGGAGGGCCTAATGAGCAGTTCTTC. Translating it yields CASSPTLAGGPNEQFF. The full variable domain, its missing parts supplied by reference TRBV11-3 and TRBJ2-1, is EAGVVQSPRYKIIEKKQPVAFWCNPISGHNTLYWYLQNLGQGPELLIRYENEEAVDDSQLPKDRFSAERLKGVDSTLKIQPAELGDSAVYLCASSPTLAGGPNEQFFGPGTRLTVL.

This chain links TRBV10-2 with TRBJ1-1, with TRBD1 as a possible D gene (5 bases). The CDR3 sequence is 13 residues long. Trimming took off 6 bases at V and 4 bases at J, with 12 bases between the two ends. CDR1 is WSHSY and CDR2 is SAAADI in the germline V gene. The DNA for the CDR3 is TGCGCCAGCAGGGAGGGGTGGGCCACTGAAGCTTTCTTT. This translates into CASREGWATEAFF.

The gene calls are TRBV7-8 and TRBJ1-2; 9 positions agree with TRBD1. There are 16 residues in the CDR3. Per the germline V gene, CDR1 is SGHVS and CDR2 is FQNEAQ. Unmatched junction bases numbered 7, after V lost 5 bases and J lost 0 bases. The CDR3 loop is CASSEGQGHPNYGYTF. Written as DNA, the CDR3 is TGTGCCAGCAGCGAGGGACAGGGCCACCCTAACTATGGCTACACCTTC.

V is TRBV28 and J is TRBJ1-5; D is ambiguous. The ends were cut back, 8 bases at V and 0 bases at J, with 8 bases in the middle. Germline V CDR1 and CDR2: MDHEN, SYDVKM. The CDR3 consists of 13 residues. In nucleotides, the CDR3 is TGTGCCAGCCAAGACGATAGCAATCAGCCCCAGCATTTT. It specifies CASQDDSNQPQHF.

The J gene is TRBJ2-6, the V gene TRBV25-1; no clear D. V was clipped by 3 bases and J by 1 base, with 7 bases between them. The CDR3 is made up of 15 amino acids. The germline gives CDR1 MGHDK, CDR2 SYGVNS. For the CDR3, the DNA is TGTGCCAGCAGTGATTCGTCTTCTGGGGCCAACGTCCTGACTTTC. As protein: CASSDSSSGANVLTF.